This T cell receptor (beta chain) emerged from a study of cytomegalovirus exposure and HLA in healthy donors. The study's findings and limits: Presence/absence analyses took donor sequencing depth as roughly uniform.

The primer mix had 60 Vbeta and 13 Jbeta primers. TCRdb's table, derived via immunoSEQ multiplex PCR, lists solely in-frame clones and lacks some. The top ten hold approximately 3.7% of the sample, which has roughly 100,000 clones, around four fifths seen once. The CDR3 is 15 residues long. V lost 2 bases and J lost 1; bases outside the gene matches: 2. The germline V gene has CDR1 MNHNS and CDR2 SASEGT. As regards this clone: Its specificity is not known.

This receptor was identified in a female donor in good health and CMV-seropositive. The sample consisted of PBMCs. The chain has TRBV6-1 and TRBJ2-5, with TRBD1 matching 9 bases. This chain's CDR3 is CASSEMGQGQETQYF. DNA for the CDR3: TGTGCCAGCAGTGAAATGGGACAGGGCCAAGAGACCCAGTACTTC.